The sequence of this T cell receptor beta chain was determined in a study of T cells after yellow fever vaccination. Study in general: Low-cell-number fractions underwent preparation using SMART-Seq v4 Ultra Low Input.

The CDR3 consists of 16 residues. CDR1 is KGHDR and CDR2 is SFDVKD in the germline V gene. V lost 4 bases and J lost 1, with 13 bases in between. TCRdb reprocessed the 5' RACE reads with MiXCR, giving one entry per CDR3 protein. The table lists a few hundred thousand distinct CDR3 sequences, 8.7% of them singletons, with roughly 17% in the top ten. The sequencing here drew on PBMCs, taken on the day of the first yellow fever vaccination. The chain joins TRBV24-1 to TRBJ2-1, with TRBD2 as a possible D gene (6 bases). This TCR was sampled from a man aged 18 to 35 who received the YFV17D yellow fever vaccine. The CDR3 spells CATSDQSGWSYNEQFF. CDR3 DNA: TGTGCCACCAGTGACCAAAGCGGGTGGTCCTACAATGAGCAGTTCTTC.